The rows below give T cell receptor beta chains drawn from one sample of a study of T-cell reconstitution after alpha-beta-depleted transplantation in children. Each CDR3 protein gets one entry after TCRdb re-called the PCR reads with MiXCR. The sample holds about 230,000 distinct CDR3 sequences, 9.7% seen once. The material sequenced was PBMCs from the stem cell graft donor, taken from the stem cell graft. The receptors shown here come from a human donor who donated a stem cell graft to a child with SCID. The CDR3 runs from the conserved cysteine through the conserved F or W. Each record gives: D gene, clone size, J gene, V gene, CDR3 protein, CDR3 DNA. A D gene is named only where the DNA matches it firmly. Each size is once, few or many counts, or a class when the clone is expanded.

D: TRBD1; size: many; J: TRBJ1-2; V: TRBV5-1; CDR3: CASSLGPGQGDGYTF; DNA: TGCGCCAGCAGCTTGGGACCGGGACAGGGGGATGGCTACACCTTC
D: TRBD1; size: many; J: TRBJ1-2; V: TRBV4-2; CDR3: CASSQGRQGADNYGYTF; DNA: TGTGCCAGCAGCCAGGGGAGACAGGGAGCGGATAACTATGGCTACACCTTC
D: NA; size: many; J: TRBJ1-1; V: TRBV5-1; CDR3: CASSSQGLNTEAFF; DNA: TGCGCCAGCAGCTCACAGGGTCTGAACACTGAAGCTTTCTTT
D: NA; size: many; J: TRBJ1-2; V: TRBV12-3/TRBV12-4; CDR3: CASERATGSRGYTF; DNA: TGTGCCAGCGAACGGGCGACAGGCAGCCGGGGCTACACCTTC
D: TRBD2; size: many; J: TRBJ2-7; V: TRBV28; CDR3: CASSLLAGGLEQYF; DNA: TGTGCCAGCAGTTTACTGGCGGGGGGGCTCGAGCAGTACTTC
D: NA; size: many; J: TRBJ2-3; V: TRBV7-3; CDR3: CASSLGGAGGDTQYF; DNA: TGTGCCAGCAGCTTAGGAGGCGCCGGTGGAGATACGCAGTATTTT
D: NA; size: many; J: TRBJ2-5; V: TRBV4-2; CDR3: CASSKGAGALKETQYF; DNA: TGTGCCAGCAGCAAAGGAGCCGGGGCGCTCAAAGAGACCCAGTACTTC
D: NA; size: many; J: TRBJ2-6; V: TRBV12-3/TRBV12-4; CDR3: CASRGTSSGANVLTF; DNA: TGTGCCAGCAGAGGTACATCCTCTGGGGCCAACGTCCTGACTTTC
D: TRBD2; size: many; J: TRBJ2-5; V: TRBV10-3; CDR3: CAISESTSGAQETQYF; DNA: TGTGCCATCAGTGAGTCAACTAGCGGGGCTCAAGAGACCCAGTACTTC
D: NA; size: few; J: TRBJ1-1; V: TRBV29-1; CDR3: CSVPRGTEAFF; DNA: TGCAGCGTTCCGAGGGGCACTGAAGCTTTCTTT
D: NA; size: many; J: TRBJ2-2; V: TRBV7-8; CDR3: CASSLVATNTGELFF; DNA: TGTGCCAGCAGCTTGGTAGCGACGAACACCGGGGAGCTGTTTTTT
D: NA; size: many; J: TRBJ1-6; V: TRBV5-1; CDR3: CASSSSRESYNSPLHF; DNA: TGCGCCAGCAGCTCGTCAAGGGAGTCCTATAATTCACCCCTCCACTTT
D: NA; size: many; J: TRBJ2-3; V: TRBV7-2; CDR3: CASSATVDTQYF; DNA: TGTGCCAGCAGCGCGACAGTGGATACGCAGTATTTT
D: NA; size: few; J: TRBJ2-1; V: TRBV11-2; CDR3: CASRPLLRGLYNEQFF; DNA: TGTGCCAGCAGGCCACTCTTGCGGGGGCTCTACAATGAGCAGTTCTTC
D: NA; size: many; J: TRBJ2-3; V: TRBV7-6; CDR3: CASSPRPIFTDTQYF; DNA: TGTGCCAGCAGCCCAAGACCCATCTTCACAGATACGCAGTATTTT
D: NA; size: many; J: TRBJ1-6; V: TRBV7-9; CDR3: CASSFGESSYNSPLHF; DNA: TGTGCCAGCAGCTTCGGGGAAAGCTCCTATAATTCACCCCTCCACTTT
D: NA; size: many; J: TRBJ1-5; V: TRBV6-6; CDR3: CASSYRYDQPQHF; DNA: TGTGCCAGCAGTTACCGGTACGATCAGCCCCAGCATTTT
D: NA; size: many; J: TRBJ2-7; V: TRBV7-2; CDR3: CASSLDPRYEQYF; DNA: TGTGCCAGCAGCTTAGATCCTCGCTACGAGCAGTACTTC